This T cell receptor (beta chain) was documented in a study of T-cell reconstitution after alpha-beta-depleted transplantation in children. Broader study findings: Surviving recipient T cells and thymic progenitors produced the high day-60 TCRbeta diversity seen in some patients. Newly produced T cells mostly accounted for T-cell counts and diversity one year post-transplant. Alpha-beta T cells present about two months after transplant were reported to originate from several hundred expanded graft clones.

The sample holds a few counts of this clonotype. Its antigen is unknown. Unique molecular identifiers were incorporated into the prepared TCRbeta library. One entry per CDR3 protein, called by TCRdb with MiXCR from the PCR reads. The sample lists just over 950,000 distinct CDR3 sequences, under 30% occurring once. The input for sequencing was PBMCs, mostly from graft donor cells, taken 360 days after TCRalphabeta/CD19-depleted stem cell transplant. The sequence came from a boy in the first two years of life who had a stem cell transplant for SCID, so the T cells may come from the graft donor.

CDR3 in amino acids: CSARVIGLAGDEQYF. The CDR3 region has the DNA TGCAGTGCTAGAGTCATAGGACTAGCGGGCGACGAGCAGTACTTC. This rearrangement joins TRBV20-1 to TRBJ2-7; 11 positions agree with TRBD2. Losses at the gene ends were 1 base for V and 5 bases for J; bases not matched to a gene: 7. Germline lookup yields CDR1 DFQATT and CDR2 SNEGSKA (reference sequence). The CDR3 loop spans 15 amino acids.